The TCR beta chain described here comes from a study of T cell responses to AZD1222 COVID-19 vaccine. Regarding the study as a whole: Repertoires in all cases were sampled only once the peak T cell response had passed. Recipients of two AZD1222 doses showed rising Spike-specific TCR breadth and depth.

As concerns this clone: Its specificity is not known.

CDR1 is LNHDA, CDR2 SQIVND, per germline (reference sequence). The CDR3 sequence is 17 residues long. The V and J ends lost 3 bases and 5 bases, in that order; junction bases with no gene match: 15. Repertoires were generated with immunoSEQ multiplex PCR, while TCRdb's copy carries only in-frame clones and drops some. This table holds 150,000 to 180,000 clones, over 80% found once. The gene calls are TRBV19 and TRBJ2-5, with 7 positions matching TRBD1. This sequence originates from an adult who received the AZD1222 COVID-19 vaccine. The sequenced sample was peripheral blood, obtained 28 days after the second AZD1222 dose. The CDR3 DNA reads TGTGCCAGTAGTATCAGGTCGACAGGGCTAGGGGAGGAGACCCAGTACTTC. Amino acids: CASSIRSTGLGEETQYF.